The rows below give T cell receptor beta chains drawn from one sample of a study of Tregs in tolerant kidney transplant recipients. The method was immunoSEQ multiplex PCR; TCRdb's version includes in-frame clones alone and lacks a portion of them. This table holds 75,000 to 80,000 clones, roughly 90% found once. This specimen consisted of Tregs from blood, obtained before the transplant. The receptors stem from a human donor who received a combined kidney and bone marrow transplant. CDR3s include the opening cysteine and the closing phenylalanine or tryptophan. Each record gives: V gene, J gene, clone size, D gene, CDR3 protein, CDR3 DNA. The D gene is left open where the match is weak. Some rows mark clone size as missing; the rest say once, few, many or name a class of expanded clone.

v_gene: TRBV29-1
j_gene: TRBJ2-3
abundance: -
d_gene: -
CDR3aa: CSVGPQGTLSPTDTQYF
CDR3nt: TGCAGCGTTGGGCCGCAAGGGACACTCTCACCCACAGATACGCAGTATTTT

v_gene: TRBV27
j_gene: TRBJ1-5
abundance: -
d_gene: -
CDR3aa: CASSASYRLNQPQHF
CDR3nt: TGTGCCAGCAGTGCATCATACAGGCTCAATCAGCCCCAGCATTTT

v_gene: TRBV5-1
j_gene: TRBJ2-7
abundance: -
d_gene: -
CDR3aa: CASSIAGTNYEQYF
CDR3nt: TGCGCCAGCAGCATAGCCGGGACCAACTACGAGCAGTACTTC

v_gene: TRBV9
j_gene: TRBJ2-5
abundance: once
d_gene: -
CDR3aa: CASSLTGGPSQETQYF
CDR3nt: TGTGCCAGCAGCCTCACAGGCGGGCCCAGCCAAGAGACCCAGTACTTC

v_gene: TRBV23-1
j_gene: TRBJ2-2
abundance: -
d_gene: -
CDR3aa: CASSQSSAGELFF
CDR3nt: TGCGCCAGCAGTCAATCGTCGGCCGGGGAGCTGTTTTTT

v_gene: TRBV7-2
j_gene: TRBJ2-5
abundance: once
d_gene: -
CDR3aa: CASSLSYQETQYF
CDR3nt: TGTGCCAGCAGCCTCTCGTACCAAGAGACCCAGTACTTC

v_gene: TRBV28
j_gene: TRBJ2-7
abundance: -
d_gene: TRBD2
CDR3aa: CASSPSGNYEQYF
CDR3nt: TGTGCCAGCAGTCCTAGCGGGAACTACGAGCAGTACTTC

v_gene: TRBV6-5
j_gene: TRBJ2-7
abundance: -
d_gene: TRBD1
CDR3aa: CASSRASKQGYEQYF
CDR3nt: TGTGCCAGCAGTCGAGCATCTAAACAGGGGTACGAGCAGTACTTC

v_gene: TRBV6-6
j_gene: TRBJ2-7
abundance: -
d_gene: -
CDR3aa: CASKRTAYEQYF
CDR3nt: TGTGCCAGCAAAAGGACGGCGTACGAGCAGTACTTC

v_gene: TRBV5-1
j_gene: TRBJ1-2
abundance: -
d_gene: TRBD1
CDR3aa: CASRPGQDNYGYTF
CDR3nt: TGCGCCAGCAGACCGGGACAGGATAACTATGGCTACACCTTC

v_gene: TRBV7-3
j_gene: TRBJ2-7
abundance: -
d_gene: TRBD2
CDR3aa: CASSPGLVSHEQYF
CDR3nt: TGTGCCAGCAGCCCGGGACTAGTCAGCCACGAGCAGTACTTC

v_gene: TRBV5-1
j_gene: TRBJ2-3
abundance: -
d_gene: -
CDR3aa: CASSLVAASTDTQYF
CDR3nt: TGCGCCAGCAGCTTGGTAGCAGCTAGCACAGATACGCAGTATTTT

v_gene: TRBV7-2
j_gene: TRBJ1-5
abundance: -
d_gene: -
CDR3aa: CASSLILGTDQPQHF
CDR3nt: TGTGCCAGCAGCTTAATACTGGGGACGGATCAGCCCCAGCATTTT

v_gene: TRBV28
j_gene: TRBJ1-1
abundance: -
d_gene: -
CDR3aa: CASKKGGGATEAFF
CDR3nt: TGTGCCAGCAAAAAGGGGGGTGGGGCCACTGAAGCTTTCTTT

v_gene: TRBV11-2
j_gene: TRBJ1-3
abundance: few
d_gene: TRBD1
CDR3aa: CASSFRTGSGNTIYF
CDR3nt: TGTGCCAGCAGCTTCCGGACAGGGTCTGGAAACACCATATATTTT

v_gene: TRBV5-1
j_gene: TRBJ2-7
abundance: -
d_gene: TRBD1
CDR3aa: CASSLTGERRTSYEQYF
CDR3nt: TGCGCCAGCAGCTTAACAGGGGAGAGGAGAACAAGCTACGAGCAGTACTTC

v_gene: TRBV7-2
j_gene: TRBJ2-5
abundance: -
d_gene: TRBD1
CDR3aa: CASSYGQGALETQYF
CDR3nt: TGTGCCAGCAGCTACGGACAGGGGGCGTTGGAGACCCAGTACTTC

v_gene: TRBV19
j_gene: TRBJ2-1
abundance: -
d_gene: -
CDR3aa: CASSISTYNEQFF
CDR3nt: TGTGCCAGTAGTATATCTACCTACAATGAGCAGTTCTTC

v_gene: TRBV5-1
j_gene: TRBJ2-5
abundance: -
d_gene: -
CDR3aa: CASSPTVKQETQYF
CDR3nt: TGCGCCAGCAGCCCGACAGTTAAACAAGAGACCCAGTACTTC

v_gene: TRBV28
j_gene: TRBJ2-7
abundance: once
d_gene: -
CDR3aa: CASSLRTSEQYF
CDR3nt: TGTGCCAGCAGTTTGAGGACTTCCGAGCAGTACTTC

v_gene: TRBV6-1
j_gene: TRBJ2-3
abundance: -
d_gene: TRBD2
CDR3aa: CASSAAGTSGATDTQYF
CDR3nt: TGTGCCAGCAGTGCAGCCGGGACTAGCGGGGCCACAGATACGCAGTATTTT

v_gene: TRBV28
j_gene: TRBJ2-7
abundance: -
d_gene: -
CDR3aa: CASSQTWEQYF
CDR3nt: TGTGCCAGCAGTCAAACATGGGAGCAGTACTTC

v_gene: TRBV5-4
j_gene: TRBJ2-3
abundance: -
d_gene: TRBD2
CDR3aa: CASSLSGGAGVGDTQYF
CDR3nt: TGTGCCAGCAGCTTGTCCGGAGGGGCGGGAGTTGGAGATACGCAGTATTTT

v_gene: TRBV6-5
j_gene: TRBJ1-5
abundance: -
d_gene: TRBD1
CDR3aa: CASCRTGGHQPQHF
CDR3nt: TGTGCCAGCTGTCGGACAGGGGGGCATCAGCCCCAGCATTTT

v_gene: TRBV19
j_gene: TRBJ2-3
abundance: -
d_gene: TRBD2
CDR3aa: CASSLGLADTQYF
CDR3nt: TGTGCCAGTAGTTTGGGACTAGCAGATACGCAGTATTTT

v_gene: TRBV4-1
j_gene: TRBJ2-1
abundance: -
d_gene: TRBD2
CDR3aa: CASSQDLSSGNYNEQFF
CDR3nt: TGCGCCAGCAGCCAAGATCTTAGTAGCGGGAATTACAATGAGCAGTTCTTC

v_gene: TRBV11-2
j_gene: TRBJ1-2
abundance: -
d_gene: -
CDR3aa: CASSLDQFDRGYGYTF
CDR3nt: TGTGCCAGCAGCTTAGACCAGTTCGACAGAGGCTATGGCTACACCTTC

v_gene: TRBV28
j_gene: TRBJ2-2
abundance: -
d_gene: TRBD2
CDR3aa: CASSSPSGTGELFF
CDR3nt: TGTGCCAGCAGTTCGCCTAGCGGCACCGGGGAGCTGTTTTTT

v_gene: TRBV25-1
j_gene: TRBJ2-3
abundance: -
d_gene: -
CDR3aa: CASSESSGTDTQYF
CDR3nt: TGTGCCAGCAGTGAATCTAGCGGCACAGATACGCAGTATTTT

v_gene: TRBV29-1
j_gene: TRBJ2-3
abundance: -
d_gene: -
CDR3aa: CSGGTDTQYF
CDR3nt: TGCAGCGGGGGCACAGATACGCAGTATTTT

v_gene: TRBV9
j_gene: TRBJ2-1
abundance: few
d_gene: -
CDR3aa: CASSASDYNEQFF
CDR3nt: TGTGCCAGCAGCGCCTCCGACTACAATGAGCAGTTCTTC

v_gene: TRBV28
j_gene: TRBJ2-7
abundance: -
d_gene: -
CDR3aa: CASSTYRDEQYF
CDR3nt: TGTGCCAGCAGCACCTACAGGGACGAGCAGTACTTC

v_gene: TRBV7-2
j_gene: TRBJ1-2
abundance: -
d_gene: -
CDR3aa: CASSFVQGSNYGYTF
CDR3nt: TGTGCCAGCAGCTTCGTACAAGGAAGCAACTATGGCTACACCTTC

v_gene: TRBV18
j_gene: TRBJ2-5
abundance: -
d_gene: -
CDR3aa: CASSTIWGAGEETQYF
CDR3nt: TGTGCCAGCTCAACTATATGGGGAGCTGGGGAAGAGACCCAGTACTTC

v_gene: TRBV6-1
j_gene: TRBJ2-1
abundance: -
d_gene: TRBD2
CDR3aa: CASSARGGTRAWDEQFF
CDR3nt: TGTGCCAGCAGTGCCAGGGGTGGGACTAGAGCCTGGGATGAGCAGTTCTTC

v_gene: TRBV5-6
j_gene: TRBJ1-1
abundance: -
d_gene: TRBD1
CDR3aa: CASSSLDRAIAFF
CDR3nt: TGTGCCAGCAGCTCCTTAGACAGGGCTATTGCTTTCTTT

v_gene: TRBV28
j_gene: TRBJ1-6
abundance: -
d_gene: -
CDR3aa: CASSPAGSPLHF
CDR3nt: TGTGCCAGCAGCCCGGCAGGTTCACCCCTCCACTTT

v_gene: TRBV5-6
j_gene: TRBJ1-2
abundance: once
d_gene: -
CDR3aa: CASSLGYSTDYGYTF
CDR3nt: TGTGCCAGCAGCTTGGGGTACAGTACCGACTATGGCTACACCTTC

v_gene: TRBV4-3
j_gene: TRBJ2-2
abundance: -
d_gene: TRBD2
CDR3aa: CASSLMAGGNTGELFF
CDR3nt: TGCGCCAGCAGCCTCATGGCGGGAGGGAACACCGGGGAGCTGTTTTTT

v_gene: TRBV28
j_gene: TRBJ2-7
abundance: -
d_gene: -
CDR3aa: CASSLQGYEQYF
CDR3nt: TGTGCCAGCAGTTTACAGGGCTACGAGCAGTACTTC

v_gene: TRBV9
j_gene: TRBJ2-2
abundance: -
d_gene: -
CDR3aa: CASSVLAGGELFF
CDR3nt: TGTGCCAGCAGCGTCTTAGCTGGCGGGGAGCTGTTTTTT

v_gene: TRBV5-1
j_gene: TRBJ2-3
abundance: -
d_gene: -
CDR3aa: CASSGGQAYSTDTQYF
CDR3nt: TGCGCCAGCAGCGGGGGGCAGGCCTATAGCACAGATACGCAGTATTTT

v_gene: TRBV28
j_gene: TRBJ1-5
abundance: -
d_gene: -
CDR3aa: CASSSASKQPQHF
CDR3nt: TGTGCCAGCAGTTCAGCCTCGAAGCAGCCCCAGCATTTT

v_gene: TRBV15
j_gene: TRBJ1-1
abundance: few
d_gene: -
CDR3aa: CATSRDGRGDTEAFF
CDR3nt: TGTGCCACCAGCAGAGATGGGAGGGGGGACACTGAAGCTTTCTTT

v_gene: TRBV6-5
j_gene: TRBJ2-7
abundance: -
d_gene: -
CDR3aa: CASAIRAGGSYEQYF
CDR3nt: TGTGCCAGCGCGATTAGGGCAGGGGGGTCCTACGAGCAGTACTTC

v_gene: TRBV27
j_gene: TRBJ2-6
abundance: -
d_gene: -
CDR3aa: CASSLRLRDAYSGANVLTF
CDR3nt: TGTGCCAGCAGTCTAAGGCTCCGGGACGCCTACTCTGGGGCCAACGTCCTGACTTTC

v_gene: TRBV6-5
j_gene: TRBJ2-7
abundance: once
d_gene: TRBD1
CDR3aa: CASSQTGTSYEQYF
CDR3nt: TGTGCCAGCAGTCAGACAGGGACCTCCTACGAGCAGTACTTC